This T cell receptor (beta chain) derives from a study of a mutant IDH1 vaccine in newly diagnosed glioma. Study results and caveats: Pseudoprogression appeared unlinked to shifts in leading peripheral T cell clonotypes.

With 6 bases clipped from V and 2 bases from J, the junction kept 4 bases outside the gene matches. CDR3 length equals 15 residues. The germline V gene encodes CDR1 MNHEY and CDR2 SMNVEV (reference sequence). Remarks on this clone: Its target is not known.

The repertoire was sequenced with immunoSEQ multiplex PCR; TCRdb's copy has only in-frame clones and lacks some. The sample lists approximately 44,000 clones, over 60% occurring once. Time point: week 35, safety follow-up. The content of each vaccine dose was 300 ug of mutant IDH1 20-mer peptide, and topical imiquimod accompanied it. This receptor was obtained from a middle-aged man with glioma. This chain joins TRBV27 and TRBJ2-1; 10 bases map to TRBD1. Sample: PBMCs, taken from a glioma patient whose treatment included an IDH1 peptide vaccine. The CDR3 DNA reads TGTGCCAGCAGCGACAGGGGGCTAACCTACAATGAGCAGTTCTTC. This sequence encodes CASSDRGLTYNEQFF.